This record concerns one T cell receptor beta chain sequence. Its antigen is not identified. RNA transcripts were the template for amplifying TCR beta CDR3 regions. The primer set for the first-round RT-PCR of the TCR CDR3 was HTBI. TCRdb redid the calling of the multiplex PCR reads with MiXCR, one entry per CDR3 protein. The table has over 250,000 distinct CDR3 sequences, approximately 17% seen once; the top ten hold roughly 53%. Germline lookup yields CDR1 DFQATT and CDR2 SNEGSKA (reference sequence). The V end was cut by 0 bases, the J end by 3 bases, with 11 bases between. The CDR3 loop spans 14 amino acids. Reasons for excluding patients were uncontrolled infection, other autoimmune disease, pregnancy or lactation. PBMCs were derived from roughly 10 ml fresh peripheral blood. These data come from a study of T cells in Graves' hyperthyroidism and ophthalmopathy. Points from the study as a whole: Ophthalmopathy and stable hyperthyroidism were separated by a 13 V-J model.

The TCR comes from a woman aged 55-75 years with Graves' ophthalmopathy. The V and J genes are TRBV20-1 and TRBJ2-5; D ambiguous. The sequenced sample was blood. The CDR3 reads CSARDGRRKETQYF. CDR3 DNA: TGCAGTGCTAGAGACGGACGGAGAAAAGAGACCCAGTACTTC.